The 26 T cell receptor beta chains presented below share a single source sample, sequenced in a study of cytomegalovirus exposure and HLA in healthy donors. 60 Vbeta and 13 Jbeta primers were used in PCR. Here immunoSEQ multiplex PCR was the method, and the copy in TCRdb shows in-frame clones only, minus some. In the table there are about 120,000 clones, approximately 80% of which are singletons. Sequenced sample: PBMCs. These receptors were collected from a female donor in good health and CMV-seropositive.

V gene TRBV9 combines with J gene TRBJ1-2; 9 nucleotides match TRBD1. The junction had 9 bases not matched to a gene; V was cut back by 5 bases and J by 4 bases. This CDR3 is built from 15 residues. Per germline, CDR1 SGDLS and CDR2 YYNGEE. CDR3 DNA sequence: TGTGCCAGCAGTCCGCGGACAGGGGAGGTCTATGGCTACACCTTC. Protein sequence: CASSPRTGEVYGYTF.

This sequence joins TRBV28 and TRBJ2-7; a possible D gene is TRBD1 (6 bases). Germline V CDR1 and CDR2: MDHEN, SYDVKM. The CDR3 spans 11 residues. Deletions cut 4 bases from V and 13 bases from J, with 14 bases between. The chain's CDR3 is CASSSRDTGYF. CDR3 nucleotide sequence: TGTGCCAGCAGTTCCCGGGACACAGGTTACTTC.

The chain couples TRBV6-5 to TRBJ1-2, with 11 positions matching TRBD1. CDR3 size: 15 residues. The J segment lost 2 bases and the V segment lost 8 bases, leaving 7 bases of the junction unmatched. Germline V CDR1 and CDR2: MNHEY, SVGAGI. For the CDR3, the DNA is TGTGCCAGCCGCGGACAGGGGGCCCAAAACTATGGCTACACCTTC. It specifies CASRGQGAQNYGYTF.

The rearrangement uses TRBV5-1 and TRBJ2-1; D is perhaps TRBD1 (5 bases). This CDR3 has 15 residues. Germline V lookup: CDR1 SGHRS, CDR2 YFSETQ. The V end was cut by 2 bases, the J end by 3 bases, with 12 bases between. The CDR3 DNA reads TGCGCCAGCAGCTTCAGGGATCAAGGCTACAATGAGCAGTTCTTC. Protein product: CASSFRDQGYNEQFF.

V usage is TRBV6-5 and J usage is TRBJ1-1; a possible D gene is TRBD1 (6 bases). The CDR3 sequence is 15 residues long. Germline CDR1 is MNHEY and CDR2 is SVGAGI. V lost 0 bases and J 3 bases, leaving 11 bases between the germline ends. CDR3 in amino acids: CASSYSTGRDTEAFF. The CDR3 DNA reads as TGTGCCAGCAGTTACTCGACAGGCCGGGACACTGAAGCTTTCTTT.

The gene calls are TRBV5-1 and TRBJ1-6; 7 nucleotides align to TRBD1. Germline assignment: CDR1 SGHRS and CDR2 YFSETQ. The CDR3 is 14 residues long. V trimming: 4 bases; J trimming: 10 bases; junction bases outside the gene matches: 8. The CDR3 sequence is CASSPGGGQSPLHF. In nucleotides, the CDR3 is TGCGCCAGCAGCCCGGGGGGGGGACAGTCACCCCTCCACTTT. The full variable domain, rest sourced from reference TRBV5-1 and TRBJ1-6, is KAGVTQTPRYLIKTRGQQVTLSCSPISGHRSVSWYQQTPGQGLQFLFEYFSETQRNKGNFPGRFSGRQFSNSRSEMNVSTLELGDSALYLCASSPGGGQSPLHFGNGTRLTVT.

The genes are TRBV7-2 and TRBJ1-2; D not resolved. CDR3 length equals 14 residues. Germline V gene sequence: CDR1 SGHTA, CDR2 FQGNSA. Trimming stripped 1 base from V and 3 bases from J, with 9 bases between. CDR3 nucleotide sequence: TGTGCCAGCAGCTTAGACCCCTCAGACTATGGCTACACCTTC. It is translated as CASSLDPSDYGYTF.

The gene calls are TRBV5-4 and TRBJ2-6; TRBD1 agrees at 7 bases. This CDR3 region has 15 residues. Germline CDR1 SGHNT, CDR2 YYREEE (reference sequence). J gave up 2 bases and V 4 bases, and 3 bases lay outside the gene matches. The CDR3 sequence is CASSEGAPGANVLTF. As DNA, the CDR3 is TGTGCCAGCAGCGAGGGGGCTCCTGGGGCCAACGTCCTGACTTTC. Full variable domain (rest looked up from reference TRBV5-4 and TRBJ2-6): ETGVTQSPTHLIKTRGQQVTLRCSSQSGHNTVSWYQQALGQGPQFIFQYYREEENGRGNFPPRFSGLQFPNYSSELNVNALELDDSALYLCASSEGAPGANVLTFGAGSRLTVL.

This clone was observed a handful of times. The rearrangement joins TRBV4-1 to TRBJ1-1; maybe TRBD1 (5 bases). The V gene's germline CDR1 is MGHRA and CDR2 YSYEKL. The CDR3 runs to 14 residues. Trimming took off 1 base at V and 11 bases at J, with 17 bases between the two ends. The CDR3, as DNA: TGCGCCAGCAGCCAAGGGCAGGGCGGGGGATTGGCTTTCTTT. Residues: CASSQGQGGGLAFF.

The V and J genes are TRBV6-5 and TRBJ2-3, with 9 positions matching TRBD2. With V trimmed by 0 bases and J by 2 bases, 3 bases remained unmatched. The CDR3 totals 16 residues. The germline V gene has CDR1 MNHEY and CDR2 SVGAGI. The CDR3 here is CASSYSGTSSTDTQYF. The CDR3 DNA is TGTGCCAGCAGTTACTCGGGGACTAGCTCCACAGATACGCAGTATTTT.

This clone turned up a few times. The chain recombines TRBV6-6 with TRBJ1-5; no reliable D call. The CDR3 loop spans 13 amino acids. In germline, CDR1 is MNHNY, CDR2 SVGAGI (reference sequence). V lost 4 bases, J lost 7 bases, and 11 bases lay in between. As DNA, the CDR3 is TGTGCCAGCAGTTCTCAAGGCGGGCAGCCCCAGCATTTT. Amino acids: CASSSQGGQPQHF.

The chain employs TRBV28 and TRBJ1-2; D perhaps matches TRBD1 (6 bases). CDR1 MDHEN and CDR2 SYDVKM come from the germline V gene. The CDR3 extends over 15 amino acids. V was trimmed by 7 bases and J by 3 bases, leaving 18 bases between them. CDR3 sequence: CASTPELYRDYGYTF. The DNA for the CDR3 is TGTGCCAGCACCCCTGAACTGTACAGGGACTATGGCTACACCTTC.

The gene calls are TRBV19 and TRBJ2-7; 10 bases match TRBD1. The CDR3 is made up of 12 amino acids. The germline V gene encodes CDR1 LNHDA and CDR2 SQIVND (reference sequence). Trimming took 9 bases from V and 3 from J; bases not matched to a gene: 2. CDR3 coding DNA: TGTGCCAGCGGGACAGGGGTCTACGAGCAGTACTTC. This sequence encodes CASGTGVYEQYF.

This clone was seen a single time. The chain carries TRBV5-6 and TRBJ1-2, with 7 bases lining up with TRBD1. CDR3 length: 15 residues. Unmatched junction bases numbered 8, after V lost 4 bases and J lost 2 bases. Germline CDR1 SGHDT, CDR2 YYEEEE. CDR3 DNA: TGTGCCAGCAGCATCGAACAGGGGTCCAACTATGGCTACACCTTC. Its protein is CASSIEQGSNYGYTF.

About this clone itself: One end of the junction is discordant with germline, which a read error may explain. This chain uses TRBV7-9 with TRBJ2-1; D possibly corresponds to TRBD1 (5 bases). The CDR3 runs 12 residues. Germline-derived CDR1 and CDR2 are SEHNR and FQNEAQ (reference sequence). The CDR3 spells CSSIPRQNEQFF. The CDR3 DNA reads TGTTCCAGCATCCCACGACAGAATGAGCAGTTCTTC.

V usage is TRBV28 and J usage is TRBJ1-4, with 9 positions matching TRBD1. The V gene's germline CDR1 is MDHEN and CDR2 SYDVKM. CDR3 length equals 15 residues. Trimming took 6 bases from V and 3 from J; bases not matched to a gene: 5. CDR3 in DNA: TGTGCCAGCAGGGGGACAGGGTTCGCTAATGAAAAACTGTTTTTT. Translation gives CASRGTGFANEKLFF. The whole variable domain, remainder taken from reference TRBV28 and TRBJ1-4, is DVKVTQSSRYLVKRTGEKVFLECVQDMDHENMFWYRQDPGLGLRLIYFSYDVKMKEKGDIPEGYSVSREKKERFSLILESASTNQTSMYLCASRGTGFANEKLFFGSGTQLSVL.

The chain is built from TRBV11-2 and TRBJ1-5; tentative D call: TRBD1 (6 bases). The V end lost 4 bases, the J end lost 3 bases, and 10 bases lay between the germline ends. Germline CDR1 reads SGHAT; CDR2 reads FQNNGV. The CDR3 is made up of 14 amino acids. In nucleotides, the CDR3 is TGTGCCAGCAGCTCGCGACAGGACAATCAGCCCCAGCATTTT. Its translation: CASSSRQDNQPQHF. The full variable domain, in which reference TRBV11-2 and TRBJ1-5 provide the parts outside the CDR3, is EAGVAQSPRYKIIEKRQSVAFWCNPISGHATLYWYQQILGQGPKLLIQFQNNGVVDDSQLPKDRFSAERLKGVDSTLKIQPAKLEDSAVYLCASSSRQDNQPQHFGDGTRLSIL.

The J gene is TRBJ1-2, the V gene TRBV6-5; the match to TRBD1 covers 8 bases. Germline-derived CDR1 and CDR2 are MNHEY and SVGAGI. V lost 6 bases and J lost 8; bases outside the gene matches: 11. The CDR3 totals 14 residues. The CDR3 nucleotides are TGTGCCAGCAGCAGGAAGACAGGGGCTGTGGGCTACACCTTC. It is translated as CASSRKTGAVGYTF.

This clone was observed once. The rearrangement uses TRBV6-5 and TRBJ1-1; 7 positions agree with TRBD1. CDR1 and CDR2 from the germline V gene are MNHEY and SVGAGI. The CDR3 extends over 16 amino acids. The trim removed 2 bases at V and 0 bases at J, leaving 6 bases unmatched. The CDR3 DNA is TGTGCCAGCAGTTACAGCACAGGGGATCTGAACACTGAAGCTTTCTTT. Translated: CASSYSTGDLNTEAFF.

V and J are TRBV7-2 and TRBJ1-2; no reliable D call. Trimming stripped 1 base from V and 1 base from J, with 7 bases between. Germline-derived CDR1 and CDR2 are SGHTA and FQGNSA. This CDR3 is 14 amino acids long. The chain's CDR3 is CASSLGKLNYGYTF. Here the CDR3 DNA reads TGTGCCAGCAGCTTAGGAAAACTTAACTATGGCTACACCTTC.

The chain recombines TRBV19 with TRBJ1-2, with D possibly being TRBD1 (6 bases). Trimming shortened V by 9 bases and J by 6 bases, and 17 bases separated the two germline ends. The CDR3 sequence is 13 residues long. Germline CDR1 is LNHDA and CDR2 is SQIVND (reference sequence). CDR3 residues: CASRLQGGNGYTF. The DNA of the CDR3 is TGTGCCAGCCGACTACAGGGTGGAAATGGCTACACCTTC.

Turning to this clone: This sample includes further DNA sequences coding for the same CDR3. V is TRBV4-1 and J is TRBJ2-7; TRBD1 matches at 10 bases. Germline V lookup: CDR1 MGHRA, CDR2 YSYEKL. The CDR3 extends over 15 amino acids. Losses at the gene ends were 1 base for V and 2 bases for J; bases not matched to a gene: 2. In DNA form, the CDR3 reads TGCGCCAGCAGCCAAGGGACAGGGGGAACCTACGAGCAGTACTTC. It yields the protein CASSQGTGGTYEQYF.

This clone was seen just once. This rearrangement joins TRBV28 to TRBJ2-1, with 10 bases identical to TRBD2. The CDR3 is 15 residues long. The germline gives CDR1 MDHEN, CDR2 SYDVKM. The trim removed 4 bases at V and 8 bases at J, leaving 8 bases unmatched. The chain's CDR3 is CASSSPLAGRDEQFF. The DNA of the CDR3 is TGTGCCAGCAGTTCACCACTAGCGGGGAGGGATGAGCAGTTCTTC.

CDR3 loop: CASSYSHTAPIVAFF. The DNA for the CDR3 is TGTGCCAGCAGTTACTCGCATACAGCCCCTATTGTAGCTTTCTTT. This sequence joins TRBV6-5 and TRBJ1-1; D is unresolved. Germline assignment: CDR1 MNHEY and CDR2 SVGAGI. This CDR3 spans 15 amino acids. The ends were cut back, 0 bases at V and 10 bases at J, with 18 bases in the middle.

The rearrangement joins TRBV30 to TRBJ2-3, with unresolved D. CDR3 size: 13 residues. Germline V CDR1 and CDR2: GTSNPN, SVGIG (reference sequence). V was trimmed by 4 bases and J by 1 base, leaving 9 bases between them. The CDR3: CAWNHGGTDTQYF. The CDR3 coding sequence is TGTGCCTGGAATCACGGAGGCACAGATACGCAGTATTTT.

V is TRBV27 and J is TRBJ1-4, with 7 nucleotides matching TRBD1. The germline CDR1 and CDR2 sequences are MNHEY and SMNVEV (reference sequence). The ends lost 6 bases at V and 3 bases at J; junction bases unmatched: 10. CDR3 length equals 16 residues. CDR3: CASRERGLGSNEKLFF. The CDR3 DNA is TGTGCCAGCAGGGAGAGGGGGCTCGGATCTAATGAAAAACTGTTTTTT.